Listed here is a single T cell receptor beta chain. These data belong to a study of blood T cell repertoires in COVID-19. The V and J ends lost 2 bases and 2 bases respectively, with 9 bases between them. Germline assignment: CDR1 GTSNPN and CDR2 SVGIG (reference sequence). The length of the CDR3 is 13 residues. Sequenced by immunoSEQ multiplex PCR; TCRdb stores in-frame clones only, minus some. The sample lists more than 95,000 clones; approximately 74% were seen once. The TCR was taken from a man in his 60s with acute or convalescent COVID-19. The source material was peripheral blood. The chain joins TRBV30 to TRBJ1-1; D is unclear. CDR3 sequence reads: CAWSLAGNTEAFF. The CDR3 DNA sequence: TGTGCCTGGAGTTTGGCGGGAAACACTGAAGCTTTCTTT.